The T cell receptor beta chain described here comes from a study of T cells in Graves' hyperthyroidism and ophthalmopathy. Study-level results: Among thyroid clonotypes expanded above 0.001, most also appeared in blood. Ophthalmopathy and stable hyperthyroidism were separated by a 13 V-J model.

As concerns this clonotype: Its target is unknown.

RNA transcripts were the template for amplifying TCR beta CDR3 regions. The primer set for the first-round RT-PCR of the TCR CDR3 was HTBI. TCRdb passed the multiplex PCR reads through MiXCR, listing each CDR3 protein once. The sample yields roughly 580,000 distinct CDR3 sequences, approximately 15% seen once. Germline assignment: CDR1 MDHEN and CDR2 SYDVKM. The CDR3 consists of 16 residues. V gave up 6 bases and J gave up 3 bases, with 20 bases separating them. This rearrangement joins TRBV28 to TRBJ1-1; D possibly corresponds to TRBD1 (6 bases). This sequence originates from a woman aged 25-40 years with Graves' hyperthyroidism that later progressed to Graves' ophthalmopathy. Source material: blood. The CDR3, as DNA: TGTGCCAGCAGCCCCTGGGGGGGCGCGGGGGACACTGAAGCTTTCTTT. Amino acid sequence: CASSPWGGAGDTEAFF.